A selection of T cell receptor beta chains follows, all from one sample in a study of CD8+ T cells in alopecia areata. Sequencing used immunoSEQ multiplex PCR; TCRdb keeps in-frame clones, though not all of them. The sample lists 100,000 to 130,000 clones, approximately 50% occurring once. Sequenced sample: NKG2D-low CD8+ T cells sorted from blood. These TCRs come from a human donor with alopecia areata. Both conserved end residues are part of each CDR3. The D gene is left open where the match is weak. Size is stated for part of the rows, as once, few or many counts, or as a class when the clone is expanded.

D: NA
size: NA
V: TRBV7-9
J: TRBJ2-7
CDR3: CASSLGAWEQYF
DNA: TGTGCCAGCAGCTTAGGGGCGTGGGAGCAGTACTTC

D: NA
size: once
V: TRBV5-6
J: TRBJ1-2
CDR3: CASSRASRDSNYGYTF
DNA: TGTGCCAGCAGCCGGGCTTCCAGGGATTCTAACTATGGCTACACCTTC

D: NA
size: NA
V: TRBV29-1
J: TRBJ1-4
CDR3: CSVEGLLGDEKLFF
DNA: TGCAGCGTTGAAGGCCTCTTGGGTGATGAAAAACTGTTTTTT

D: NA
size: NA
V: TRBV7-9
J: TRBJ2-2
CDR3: CASSPVDTGELFF
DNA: TGTGCCAGCAGCCCCGTTGACACCGGGGAGCTGTTTTTT

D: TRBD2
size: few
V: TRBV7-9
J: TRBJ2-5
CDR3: CASSSILAGRETQYF
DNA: TGTGCCAGCAGCTCGATCCTAGCGGGACGTGAGACCCAGTACTTC

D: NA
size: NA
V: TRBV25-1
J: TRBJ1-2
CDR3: CASSETPFDYTF
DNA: TGTGCCAGCAGTGAAACTCCCTTTGACTACACCTTC

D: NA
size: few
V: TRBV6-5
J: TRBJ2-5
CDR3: CASSYGRQETQYF
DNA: TGTGCCAGCAGTTACGGGAGGCAAGAGACCCAGTACTTC

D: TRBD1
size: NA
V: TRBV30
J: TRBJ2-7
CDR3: CAWSGWGQSSYEQYF
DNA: TGTGCCTGGAGTGGTTGGGGACAGAGCTCCTACGAGCAGTACTTC

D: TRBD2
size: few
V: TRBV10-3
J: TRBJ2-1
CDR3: CAIRELASNEQFF
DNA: TGTGCCATCAGGGAACTAGCGAGCAATGAGCAGTTCTTC

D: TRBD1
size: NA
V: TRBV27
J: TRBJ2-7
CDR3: CASSSGTGRYEQYF
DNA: TGTGCCAGCAGCTCCGGGACAGGGAGGTACGAGCAGTACTTC

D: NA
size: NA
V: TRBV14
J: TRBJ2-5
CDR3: CASSHDRSYQETQYF
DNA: TGTGCCAGCAGCCACGATCGTTCTTACCAAGAGACCCAGTACTTC

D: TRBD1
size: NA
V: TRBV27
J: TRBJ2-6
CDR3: CASNPRDRGSAGHRANVLTF
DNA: TGTGCCAGCAATCCGCGGGACAGGGGAAGCGCCGGGCACCGGGCCAACGTCCTGACTTTC

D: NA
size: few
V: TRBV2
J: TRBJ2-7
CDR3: CASKNGLSYEQYF
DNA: TGTGCCAGCAAGAACGGACTATCCTACGAGCAGTACTTC

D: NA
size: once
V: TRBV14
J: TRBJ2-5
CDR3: CATPGPQETQYF
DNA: TGTGCCACCCCTGGACCGCAAGAGACCCAGTACTTC

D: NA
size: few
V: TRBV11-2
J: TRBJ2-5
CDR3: CASSFGQGTGTTQYF
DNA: TGTGCCAGCAGCTTCGGACAAGGCACGGGTACGACCCAGTACTTC

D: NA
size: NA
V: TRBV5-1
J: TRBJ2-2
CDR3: CASSFPRDTNTGELFF
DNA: TGCGCCAGCAGCTTCCCCCGGGACACAAATACCGGGGAGCTGTTTTTT

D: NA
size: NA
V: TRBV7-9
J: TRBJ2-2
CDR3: CASSLFSVNTGELFF
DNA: TGTGCCAGCAGCTTATTTTCAGTAAACACCGGGGAGCTGTTTTTT

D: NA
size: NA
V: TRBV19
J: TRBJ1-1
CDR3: CASSINRATEAFF
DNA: TGTGCCAGTAGTATAAACAGGGCCACTGAAGCTTTCTTT

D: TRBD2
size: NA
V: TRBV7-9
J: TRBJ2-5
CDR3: CASSAPGLADQETQYF
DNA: TGTGCCAGCAGCGCACCGGGACTAGCGGACCAAGAGACCCAGTACTTC

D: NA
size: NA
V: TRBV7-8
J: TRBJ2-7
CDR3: CASSLDPRPYEQYF
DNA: TGTGCCAGCAGCTTAGACCCTAGGCCGTACGAGCAGTACTTC

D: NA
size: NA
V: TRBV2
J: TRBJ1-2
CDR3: CASSERGAELGYTF
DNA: TGTGCCAGCAGTGAAAGGGGTGCCGAGCTCGGCTACACCTTC

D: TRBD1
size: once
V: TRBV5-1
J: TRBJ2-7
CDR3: CASSLGTGGLDNEQYF
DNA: TGCGCCAGCAGCTTGGGGACAGGGGGCTTGGACAACGAGCAGTACTTC

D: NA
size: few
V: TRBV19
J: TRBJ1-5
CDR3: CASSLSAGMNQPQHF
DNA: TGTGCCAGTAGCCTATCGGCTGGTATGAATCAGCCCCAGCATTTT

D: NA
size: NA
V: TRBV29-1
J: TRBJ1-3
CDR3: CSGRGENTIYF
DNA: TGCAGCGGCCGGGGGGAAAACACCATATATTTT

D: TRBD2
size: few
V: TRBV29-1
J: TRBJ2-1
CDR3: CSVRTLAEPYNEQFF
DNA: TGCAGCGTACGAACCCTAGCGGAACCCTACAATGAGCAGTTCTTC

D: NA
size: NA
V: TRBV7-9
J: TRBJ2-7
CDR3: CASSGLGGEQYF
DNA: TGTGCCAGCAGCGGGCTGGGGGGCGAGCAGTACTTC

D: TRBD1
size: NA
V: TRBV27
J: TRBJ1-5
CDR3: CASSPRDRGLLPQHF
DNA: TGTGCCAGCAGTCCCCGGGACAGGGGGCTGTTGCCCCAGCATTTT

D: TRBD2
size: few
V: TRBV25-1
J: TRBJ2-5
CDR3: CASSEGLAGGHEETQYF
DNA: TGTGCCAGCAGTGAGGGACTAGCGGGAGGTCACGAAGAGACCCAGTACTTC

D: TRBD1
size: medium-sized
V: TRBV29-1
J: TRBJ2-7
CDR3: CSALKGQGWYEQYF
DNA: TGCAGCGCTCTTAAGGGACAGGGTTGGTACGAGCAGTACTTC

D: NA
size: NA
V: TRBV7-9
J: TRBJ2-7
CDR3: CASGSSGYEQYF
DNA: TGTGCCAGCGGATCCAGCGGCTACGAGCAGTACTTC

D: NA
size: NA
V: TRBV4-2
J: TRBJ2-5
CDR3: CASSQDPGSAETQYF
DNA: TGTGCCAGCAGCCAAGATCCCGGGTCGGCGGAGACCCAGTACTTC

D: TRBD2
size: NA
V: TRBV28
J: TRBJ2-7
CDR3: CASSQAGAYEQYF
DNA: TGTGCCAGCAGTCAAGCGGGAGCCTACGAGCAGTACTTC

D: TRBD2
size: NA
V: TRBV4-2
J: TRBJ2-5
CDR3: CASSPRTQLAGGPLTPIETQYF
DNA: TGTGCCAGCAGCCCAAGAACCCAACTAGCGGGAGGGCCCCTTACCCCCATAGAGACCCAGTACTTC

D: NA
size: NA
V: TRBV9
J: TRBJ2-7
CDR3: CASSVASGLSYEQYF
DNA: TGTGCCAGCAGCGTAGCTTCGGGACTGTCCTACGAGCAGTACTTC

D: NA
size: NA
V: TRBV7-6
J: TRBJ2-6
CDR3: CASSSWGAGANVLTF
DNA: TGTGCCAGCAGCTCATGGGGAGCCGGGGCCAACGTCCTGACTTTC

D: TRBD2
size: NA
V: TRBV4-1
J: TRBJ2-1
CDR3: CASSQDGTNYNEQFF
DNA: TGCGCCAGCAGCCAAGATGGGACTAATTACAATGAGCAGTTCTTC

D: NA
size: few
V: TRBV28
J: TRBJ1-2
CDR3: CASSSPGRHYGYTF
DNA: TGTGCCAGCAGTTCCCCGGGACGGCACTATGGCTACACCTTC

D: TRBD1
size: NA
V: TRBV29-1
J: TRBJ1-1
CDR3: CSVQTGGEAFF
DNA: TGCAGCGTACAGACAGGGGGAGAAGCTTTCTTT

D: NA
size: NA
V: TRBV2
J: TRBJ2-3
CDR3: CASSEGYGSDTQYF
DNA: TGTGCCAGCAGCGAGGGCTACGGGTCAGATACGCAGTATTTT

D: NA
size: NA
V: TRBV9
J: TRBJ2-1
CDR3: CASSVGANSYNEQFF
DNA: TGTGCCAGCAGCGTAGGAGCGAACTCCTACAATGAGCAGTTCTTC

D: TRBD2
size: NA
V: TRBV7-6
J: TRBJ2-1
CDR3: CASSLGVEGGPYNEQFF
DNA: TGTGCCAGCAGCTTAGGTGTCGAGGGAGGGCCCTACAATGAGCAGTTCTTC

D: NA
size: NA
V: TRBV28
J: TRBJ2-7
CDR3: CASSLPSDYEQYF
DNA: TGTGCCAGCAGTTTACCGTCTGACTACGAGCAGTACTTC

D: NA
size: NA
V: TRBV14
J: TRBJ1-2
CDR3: CASSPHHRVESYGYTF
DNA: TGTGCCAGCAGCCCCCACCACAGGGTTGAATCCTATGGCTACACCTTC

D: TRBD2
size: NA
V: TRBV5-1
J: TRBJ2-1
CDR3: CASTLAGAYNEQFF
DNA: TGCGCCAGCACCCTAGCGGGAGCCTACAATGAGCAGTTCTTC

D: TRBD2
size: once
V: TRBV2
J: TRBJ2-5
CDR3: CASCETSGVQETQYF
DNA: TGTGCCAGTTGTGAGACTAGCGGGGTACAAGAGACCCAGTACTTC

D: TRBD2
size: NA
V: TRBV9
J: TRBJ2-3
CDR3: CASSARGLASTDTQYF
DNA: TGTGCCAGCAGCGCCCGGGGACTAGCTAGCACAGATACGCAGTATTTT

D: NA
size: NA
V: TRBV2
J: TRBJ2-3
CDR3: CASTGEERTDTQYF
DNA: TGTGCCAGCACAGGCGAGGAACGAACAGATACGCAGTATTTT

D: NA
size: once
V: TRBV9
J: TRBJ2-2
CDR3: CASSAPDTGELFF
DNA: TGTGCCAGCAGCGCCCCCGACACCGGGGAGCTGTTTTTT

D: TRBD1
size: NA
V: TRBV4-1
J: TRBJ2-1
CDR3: CASKGAAYNEQFF
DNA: TGCGCCAGCAAGGGGGCCGCATACAATGAGCAGTTCTTC

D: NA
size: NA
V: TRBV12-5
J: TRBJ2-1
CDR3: CASGSGNEQFF
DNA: TGTGCTAGTGGGAGCGGCAATGAGCAGTTCTTC

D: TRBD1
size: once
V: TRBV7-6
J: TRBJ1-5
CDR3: CASSPGQGYQPQHF
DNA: TGTGCCAGCAGCCCGGGACAGGGTTATCAGCCCCAGCATTTT

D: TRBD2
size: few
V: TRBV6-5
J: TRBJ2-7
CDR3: CASRNSGRAVDEQYF
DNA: TGTGCCAGCAGGAATAGCGGGAGGGCGGTGGACGAGCAGTACTTC

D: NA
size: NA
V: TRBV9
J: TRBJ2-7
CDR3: CASSPGTGNYEQYF
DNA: TGTGCCAGCAGCCCCGGGACGGGGAACTACGAGCAGTACTTC